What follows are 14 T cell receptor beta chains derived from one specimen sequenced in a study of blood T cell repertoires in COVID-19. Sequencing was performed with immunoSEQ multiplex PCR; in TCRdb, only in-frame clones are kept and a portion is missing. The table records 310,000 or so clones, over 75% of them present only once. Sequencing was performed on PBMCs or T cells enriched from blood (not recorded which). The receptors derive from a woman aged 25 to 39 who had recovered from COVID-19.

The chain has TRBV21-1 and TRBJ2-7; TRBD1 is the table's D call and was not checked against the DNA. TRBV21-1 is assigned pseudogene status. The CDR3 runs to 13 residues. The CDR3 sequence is CASSSGTGVEQYF. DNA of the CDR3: TGTGCCAGCAGCAGCGGGACAGGGGTCGAGCAGTACTTC.

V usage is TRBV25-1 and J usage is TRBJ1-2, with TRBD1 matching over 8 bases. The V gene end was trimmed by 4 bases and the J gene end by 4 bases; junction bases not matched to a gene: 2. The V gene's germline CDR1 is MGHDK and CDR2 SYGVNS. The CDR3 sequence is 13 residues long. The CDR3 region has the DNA TGTGCCAGCAGTGCGACAGGGGCCTATGGCTACACCTTC. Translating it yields CASSATGAYGYTF.

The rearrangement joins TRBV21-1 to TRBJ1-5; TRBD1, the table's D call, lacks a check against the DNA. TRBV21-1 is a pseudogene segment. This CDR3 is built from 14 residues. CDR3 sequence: CASSMDRWDQPQHF. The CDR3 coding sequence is TGTGCCAGCAGCATGGACAGGTGGGATCAGCCCCAGCATTTT.

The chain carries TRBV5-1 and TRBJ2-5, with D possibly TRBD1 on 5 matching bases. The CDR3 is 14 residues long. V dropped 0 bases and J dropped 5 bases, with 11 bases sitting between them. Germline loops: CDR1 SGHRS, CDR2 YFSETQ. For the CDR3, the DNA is TGCGCCAGCAGCTTGGAGGGGTTCGGGGAGACCCAGTACTTC. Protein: CASSLEGFGETQYF. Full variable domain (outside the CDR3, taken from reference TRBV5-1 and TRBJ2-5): KAGVTQTPRYLIKTRGQQVTLSCSPISGHRSVSWYQQTPGQGLQFLFEYFSETQRNKGNFPGRFSGRQFSNSRSEMNVSTLELGDSALYLCASSLEGFGETQYFGPGTRLLVL.

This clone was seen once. For the CDR3, the DNA is TGTGCCAGCAGCTTATTTGCGGGAAATGAGCAGTTCTTC. Its protein product is CASSLFAGNEQFF. This chain uses TRBV7-3 with TRBJ2-1; tentative D call: TRBD2 (6 bases). The CDR3 consists of 13 residues. The germline V gene encodes CDR1 SGHTA and CDR2 FQGTGA. Trimming removed 2 bases at V and 7 bases at J, with 9 bases between.

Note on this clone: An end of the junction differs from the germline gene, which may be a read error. CDR3 loop: CSVEGPGGYEQYF. The CDR3 DNA reads as TGCAGCGTCGAAGGGCCAGGGGGCTACGAGCAGTACTTC. The V and J genes are TRBV29-1 and TRBJ2-7, with TRBD1 matching over 7 bases. The CDR3 is 13 amino acids. Germline lookup yields CDR1 SQVTM and CDR2 ANQGSEA.

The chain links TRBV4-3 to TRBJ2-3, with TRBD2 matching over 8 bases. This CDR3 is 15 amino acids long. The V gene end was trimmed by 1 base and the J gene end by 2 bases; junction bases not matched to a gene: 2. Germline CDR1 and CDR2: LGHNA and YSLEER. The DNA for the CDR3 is TGCGCCAGCAGCCAAGTAGCGGGGTCCACAGATACGCAGTATTTT. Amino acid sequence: CASSQVAGSTDTQYF.

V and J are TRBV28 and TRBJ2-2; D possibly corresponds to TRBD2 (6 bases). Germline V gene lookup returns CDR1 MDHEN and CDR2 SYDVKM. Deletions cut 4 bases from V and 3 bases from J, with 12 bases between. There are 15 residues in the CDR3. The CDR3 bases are TGTGCCAGCAGTTCCCCCGGCGGGGACACCGGGGAGCTGTTTTTT. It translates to CASSSPGGDTGELFF. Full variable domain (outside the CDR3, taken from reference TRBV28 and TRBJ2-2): DVKVTQSSRYLVKRTGEKVFLECVQDMDHENMFWYRQDPGLGLRLIYFSYDVKMKEKGDIPEGYSVSREKKERFSLILESASTNQTSMYLCASSSPGGDTGELFFGEGSRLTVL.

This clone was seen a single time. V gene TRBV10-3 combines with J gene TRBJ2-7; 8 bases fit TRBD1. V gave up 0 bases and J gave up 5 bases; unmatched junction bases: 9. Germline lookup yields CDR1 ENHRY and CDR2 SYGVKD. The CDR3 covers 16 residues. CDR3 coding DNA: TGTGCCATCAGTGAGTCACGAGCGACAGGGGAAGACGAGCAGTACTTC. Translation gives CAISESRATGEDEQYF.

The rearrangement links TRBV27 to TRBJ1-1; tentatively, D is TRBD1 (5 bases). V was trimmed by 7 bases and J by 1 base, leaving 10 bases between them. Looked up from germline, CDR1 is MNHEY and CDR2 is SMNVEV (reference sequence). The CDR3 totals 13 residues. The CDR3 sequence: CASNPTGNTEAFF. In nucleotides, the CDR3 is TGTGCCAGCAATCCAACAGGGAACACTGAAGCTTTCTTT.

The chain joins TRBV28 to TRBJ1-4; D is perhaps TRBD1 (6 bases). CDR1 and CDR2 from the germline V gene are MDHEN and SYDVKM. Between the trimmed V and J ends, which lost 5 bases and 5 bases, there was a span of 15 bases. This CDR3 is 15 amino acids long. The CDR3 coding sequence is TGTGCCAGCAGTCCGGGGACAAGCATAAATGAAAAACTGTTTTTT. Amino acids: CASSPGTSINEKLFF.

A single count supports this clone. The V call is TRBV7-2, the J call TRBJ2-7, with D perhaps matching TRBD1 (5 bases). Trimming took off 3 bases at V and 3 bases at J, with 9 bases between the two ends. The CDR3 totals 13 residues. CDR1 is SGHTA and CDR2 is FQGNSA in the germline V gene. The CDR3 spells CASSFDGHYEQYF. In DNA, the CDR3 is TGTGCCAGCAGCTTTGATGGACACTACGAGCAGTACTTC. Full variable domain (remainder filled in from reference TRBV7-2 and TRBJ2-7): GAGVSQSPSNKVTEKGKDVELRCDPISGHTALYWYRQSLGQGLEFLIYFQGNSAPDKSGLPSDRFSAERTGGSVSTLTIQRTQQEDSAVYLCASSFDGHYEQYFGPGTRLTVT.

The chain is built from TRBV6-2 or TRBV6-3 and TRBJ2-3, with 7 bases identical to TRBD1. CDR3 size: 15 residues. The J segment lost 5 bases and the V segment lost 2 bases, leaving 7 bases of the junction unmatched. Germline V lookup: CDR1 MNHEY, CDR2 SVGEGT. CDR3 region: CASSYGPTGQDTQYF. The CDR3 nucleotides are TGTGCCAGCAGTTACGGGCCGACAGGGCAAGATACGCAGTATTTT.

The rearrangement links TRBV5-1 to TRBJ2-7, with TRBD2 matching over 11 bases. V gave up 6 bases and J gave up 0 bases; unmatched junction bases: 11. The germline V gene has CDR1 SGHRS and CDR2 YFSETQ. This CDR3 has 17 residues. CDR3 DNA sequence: TGCGCCAGCACTCCGGGACTAGCGGCATACAGCTCCTACGAGCAGTACTTC. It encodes CASTPGLAAYSSYEQYF.